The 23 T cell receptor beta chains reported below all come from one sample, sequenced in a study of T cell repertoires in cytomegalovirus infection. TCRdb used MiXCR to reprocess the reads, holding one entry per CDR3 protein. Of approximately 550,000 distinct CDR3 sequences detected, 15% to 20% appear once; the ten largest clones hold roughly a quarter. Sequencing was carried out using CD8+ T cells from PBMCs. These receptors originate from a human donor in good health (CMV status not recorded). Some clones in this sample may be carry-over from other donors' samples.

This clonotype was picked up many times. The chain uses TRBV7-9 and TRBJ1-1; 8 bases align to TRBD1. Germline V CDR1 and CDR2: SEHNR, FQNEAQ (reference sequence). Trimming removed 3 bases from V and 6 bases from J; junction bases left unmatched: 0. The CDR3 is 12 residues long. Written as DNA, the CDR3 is TGTGCCAGCAGCTTGGGACAGGCTGAAGCTTTCTTT. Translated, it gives CASSLGQAEAFF.

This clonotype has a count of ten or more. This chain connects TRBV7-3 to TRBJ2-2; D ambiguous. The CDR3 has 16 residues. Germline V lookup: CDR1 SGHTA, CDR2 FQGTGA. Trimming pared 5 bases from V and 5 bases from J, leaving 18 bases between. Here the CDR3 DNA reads TGTGCCAGCAGCCCACGGCCGGGTGAAGGGACCGGGGAGCTGTTTTTT. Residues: CASSPRPGEGTGELFF. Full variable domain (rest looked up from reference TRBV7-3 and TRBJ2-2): GAGVSQTPSNKVTEKGKYVELRCDPISGHTALYWYRQSLGQGPEFLIYFQGTGAADDSGLPNDRFFAVRPEGSVSTLKIQRTERGDSAVYLCASSPRPGEGTGELFFGEGSRLTVL.

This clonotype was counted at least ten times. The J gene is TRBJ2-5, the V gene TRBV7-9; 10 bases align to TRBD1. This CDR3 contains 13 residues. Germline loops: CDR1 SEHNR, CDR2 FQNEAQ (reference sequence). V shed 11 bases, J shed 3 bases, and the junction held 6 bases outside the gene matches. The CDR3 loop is CAASGTGEETQYF. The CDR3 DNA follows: TGTGCCGCCTCCGGGACAGGGGAAGAGACCCAGTACTTC.

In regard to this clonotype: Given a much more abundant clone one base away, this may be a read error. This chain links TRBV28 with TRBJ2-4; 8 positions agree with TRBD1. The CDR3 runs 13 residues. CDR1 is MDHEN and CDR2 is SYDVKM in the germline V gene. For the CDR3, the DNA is TGTCCCAGCAGACCCAACAGGGGGAACATTCAGTACTTC. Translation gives CPSRPNRGNIQYF.

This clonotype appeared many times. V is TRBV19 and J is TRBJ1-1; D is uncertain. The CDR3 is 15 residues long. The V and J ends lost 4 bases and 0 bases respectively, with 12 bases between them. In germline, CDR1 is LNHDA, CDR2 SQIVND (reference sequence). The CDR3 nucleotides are TGTGCCAGTAGTAGACCGGCCGAGATGAACACTGAAGCTTTCTTT. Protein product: CASSRPAEMNTEAFF.

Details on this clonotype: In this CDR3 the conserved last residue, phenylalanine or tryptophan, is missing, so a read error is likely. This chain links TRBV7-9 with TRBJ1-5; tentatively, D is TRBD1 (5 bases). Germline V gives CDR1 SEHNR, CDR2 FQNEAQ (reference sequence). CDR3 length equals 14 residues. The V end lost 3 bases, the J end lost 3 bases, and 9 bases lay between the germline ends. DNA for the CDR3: TGTGCCAGCAGCTTGACAGTGTACAATCAGCCCCAGCATGTT. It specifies CASSLTVYNQPQHV.

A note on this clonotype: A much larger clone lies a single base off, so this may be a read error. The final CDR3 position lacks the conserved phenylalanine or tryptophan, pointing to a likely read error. Here the CDR3 reads CATSRGGARGYNEQFL. In DNA, the CDR3 is TGTGCCACCAGCAGAGGTGGGGCTAGGGGGTACAATGAGCAGTTCTTA. V usage is TRBV15 and J usage is TRBJ2-1; TRBD1 is a possible D gene (6 bases). The CDR3 is 16 amino acids. Germline CDR1 and CDR2: LNHNV and YYDKDF (reference sequence). V gave up 1 base and J gave up 4 bases, with 14 bases separating them.

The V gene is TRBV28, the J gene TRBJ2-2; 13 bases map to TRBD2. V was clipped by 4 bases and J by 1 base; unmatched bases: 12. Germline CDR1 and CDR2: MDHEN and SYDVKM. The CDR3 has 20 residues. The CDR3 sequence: CASSSDLTSGRPKNTGELFF. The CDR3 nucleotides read TGTGCCAGCAGTTCTGACCTGACTAGCGGGAGGCCAAAGAACACCGGGGAGCTGTTTTTT.

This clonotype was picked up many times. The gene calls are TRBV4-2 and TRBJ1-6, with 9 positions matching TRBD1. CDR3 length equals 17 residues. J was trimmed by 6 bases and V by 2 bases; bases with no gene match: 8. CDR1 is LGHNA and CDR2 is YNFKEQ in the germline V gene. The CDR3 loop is CASSQFTGGTGNSPLHF. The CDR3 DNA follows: TGTGCCAGCAGCCAATTTACAGGGGGCACTGGTAATTCACCCCTCCACTTT.

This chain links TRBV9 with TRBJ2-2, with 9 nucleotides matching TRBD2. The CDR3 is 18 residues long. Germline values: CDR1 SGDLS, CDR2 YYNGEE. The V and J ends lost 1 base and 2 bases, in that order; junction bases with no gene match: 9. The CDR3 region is CASSVTRGSGSNTGELFF. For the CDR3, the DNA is TGTGCCAGCAGCGTAACCCGAGGTAGCGGGAGCAACACCGGGGAGCTGTTTTTT.

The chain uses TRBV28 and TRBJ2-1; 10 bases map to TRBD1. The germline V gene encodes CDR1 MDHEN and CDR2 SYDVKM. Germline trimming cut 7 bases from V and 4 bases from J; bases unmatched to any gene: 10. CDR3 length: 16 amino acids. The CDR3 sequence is CASTTRQGAGYNEQFF. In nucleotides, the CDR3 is TGTGCCAGCACTACACGACAGGGGGCCGGTTACAATGAGCAGTTCTTC. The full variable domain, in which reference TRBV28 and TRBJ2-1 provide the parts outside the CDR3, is DVKVTQSSRYLVKRTGEKVFLECVQDMDHENMFWYRQDPGLGLRLIYFSYDVKMKEKGDIPEGYSVSREKKERFSLILESASTNQTSMYLCASTTRQGAGYNEQFFGPGTRLTVL.

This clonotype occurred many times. The CDR3 region is CASSIRTGFSYNEQFF. The CDR3 DNA reads TGTGCCAGCAGCATCCGGACAGGCTTCTCCTACAATGAGCAGTTCTTC. This sequence joins TRBV7-6 and TRBJ2-1; 7 nucleotides align to TRBD1. Germline CDR1 is SGHVS and CDR2 is FNYEAQ. The CDR3 loop spans 16 amino acids. The V gene end was trimmed by 5 bases and the J gene end by 0 bases; junction bases not matched to a gene: 7.

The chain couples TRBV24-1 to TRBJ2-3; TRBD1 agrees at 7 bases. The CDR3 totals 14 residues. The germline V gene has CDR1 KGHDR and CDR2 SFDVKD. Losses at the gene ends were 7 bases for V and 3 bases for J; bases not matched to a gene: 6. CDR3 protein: CATRGTVRTDTQYF. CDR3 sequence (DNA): TGTGCCACCAGGGGGACAGTTCGGACAGATACGCAGTATTTT.

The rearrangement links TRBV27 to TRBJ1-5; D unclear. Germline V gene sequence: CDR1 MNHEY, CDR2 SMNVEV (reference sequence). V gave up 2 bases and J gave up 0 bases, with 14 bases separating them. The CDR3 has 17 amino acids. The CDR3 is CASSLRQSLDSNQPQHF. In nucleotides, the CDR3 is TGTGCCAGCAGTTTACGGCAGTCCCTCGATAGCAATCAGCCCCAGCATTTT.

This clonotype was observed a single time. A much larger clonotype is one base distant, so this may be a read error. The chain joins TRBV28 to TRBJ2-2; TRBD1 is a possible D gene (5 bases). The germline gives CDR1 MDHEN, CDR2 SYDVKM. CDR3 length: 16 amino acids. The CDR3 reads CAGSFWTLTNTGELFF. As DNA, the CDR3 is TGTGCCGGCAGTTTCTGGACACTGACCAACACCGGGGAGCTGTTTTTT.

DNA of the CDR3: TGTGCCAGCAGATCCGGGACAGGGGAGGACGAGCAGTACTTC. Protein sequence: CASRSGTGEDEQYF. This chain uses TRBV2 with TRBJ2-7, with 10 bases identical to TRBD1. Germline V gene lookup returns CDR1 SNHLY and CDR2 FYNNEI. V lost 6 bases to trimming and J lost 5 bases; unmatched junction nucleotides: 7. CDR3 size: 14 residues.

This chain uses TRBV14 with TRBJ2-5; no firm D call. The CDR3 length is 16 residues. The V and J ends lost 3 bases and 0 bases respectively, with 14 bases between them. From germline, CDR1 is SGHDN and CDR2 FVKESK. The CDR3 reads CASSHLYGADQETQYF. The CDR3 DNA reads TGTGCCAGCAGCCACCTCTACGGAGCAGACCAAGAGACCCAGTACTTC.

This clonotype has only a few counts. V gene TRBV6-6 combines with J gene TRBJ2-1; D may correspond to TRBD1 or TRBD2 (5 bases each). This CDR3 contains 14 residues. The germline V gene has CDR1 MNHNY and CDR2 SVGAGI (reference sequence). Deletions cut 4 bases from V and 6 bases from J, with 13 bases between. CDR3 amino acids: CASSFYRDLNEQFF. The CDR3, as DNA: TGTGCCAGCAGTTTCTACCGGGACCTCAATGAGCAGTTCTTC.

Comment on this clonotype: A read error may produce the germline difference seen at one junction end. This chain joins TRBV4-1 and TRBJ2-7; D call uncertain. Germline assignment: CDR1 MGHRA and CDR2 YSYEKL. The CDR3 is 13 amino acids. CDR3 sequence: CASSKDKSYEQYF. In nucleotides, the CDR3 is TGCGCCAGCAGCAAAGATAAATCCTACGAGCAGTACTTC.

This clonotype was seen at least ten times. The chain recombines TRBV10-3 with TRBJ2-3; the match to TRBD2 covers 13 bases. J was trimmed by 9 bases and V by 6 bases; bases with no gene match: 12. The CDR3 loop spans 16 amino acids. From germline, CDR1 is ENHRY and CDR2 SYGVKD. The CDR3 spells CAISQTSGRAERTQYF. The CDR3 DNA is TGTGCCATCAGCCAAACTAGCGGGAGGGCCGAAAGAACGCAGTATTTT.

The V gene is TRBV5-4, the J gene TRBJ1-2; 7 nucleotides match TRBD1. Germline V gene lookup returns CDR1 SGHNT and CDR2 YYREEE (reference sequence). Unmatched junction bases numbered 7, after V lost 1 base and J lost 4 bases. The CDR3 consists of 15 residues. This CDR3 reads CASSLWGQLIYGYTF. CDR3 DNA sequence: TGTGCCAGCAGCTTGTGGGGACAGCTTATCTATGGCTACACCTTC.

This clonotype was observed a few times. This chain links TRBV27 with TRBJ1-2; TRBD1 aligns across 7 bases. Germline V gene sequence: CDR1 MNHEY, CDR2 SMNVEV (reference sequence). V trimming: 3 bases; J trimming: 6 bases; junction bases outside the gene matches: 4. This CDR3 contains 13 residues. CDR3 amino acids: CASSFSTGNGYTF. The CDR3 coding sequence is TGTGCCAGCAGTTTTTCGACAGGGAATGGCTACACCTTC.

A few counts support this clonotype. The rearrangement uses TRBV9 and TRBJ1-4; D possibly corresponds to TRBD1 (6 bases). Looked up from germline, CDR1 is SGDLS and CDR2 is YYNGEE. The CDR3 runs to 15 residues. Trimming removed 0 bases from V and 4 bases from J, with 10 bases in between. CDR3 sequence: CASSVGGGSNEKLFF. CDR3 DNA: TGTGCCAGCAGCGTAGGGGGGGGCAGTAATGAAAAACTGTTTTTT.